This T cell receptor beta chain is from a study of graft-versus-host responses after intestinal transplantation. Study-level background: Every recipient had anti-thymocyte globulin induction and 2 to 4 years of tacrolimus plus steroids. Study results and limitations: GvH clonotypes were identified within recipient marrow, with a subset emerging first in ileum or blood. Elevated graft-versus-host to host-versus-graft clonal ratios in allografts were recorded for patients with graft-donor T cell macrochimerism.

Assay used: immunoSEQ multiplex PCR; TCRdb lists only in-frame clones, some missing. The table lists some 45,000 clones, 90% to 95% of them singletons. Germline-derived CDR1 and CDR2 are SGHNT and YYREEE (reference sequence). V lost 1 base and J lost 0; bases outside the gene matches: 1. The CDR3 extends over 16 amino acids. This clone was counted a few times. Its antigen is unknown. Here the sequenced sample was PBMCs, taken 524 days after transplant. This TCR was sampled from a human patient who received an intestinal transplant, so some T cells may come from the graft donor. V is TRBV5-4 and J is TRBJ2-1; TRBD1 matches at 10 bases. The DNA for the CDR3 is TGTGCCAGCAGCTTGAGGACAGGGGGCTCCTACAATGAGCAGTTCTTC. It codes for CASSLRTGGSYNEQFF.